This T cell receptor beta chain was sequenced in a study of T cell responses to AZD1222 COVID-19 vaccine. Libraries were prepared by immunoSEQ multiplex PCR; TCRdb keeps only in-frame clonotypes and omits some of them. The sample yields fewer than 110,000 clones, over 80% seen once. Note on this clone: Its antigen is not identified. Other DNA sequences of this sample code for an identical CDR3.

Study-level points and caveats: Only five or six AZD1222 recipients were seropositive at baseline.

The material sequenced was peripheral blood, taken on day 0 of AZD1222 vaccination. The source is an adult in good health.

The CDR3 region is CASSLGRNNEQFF. CDR3 bases: TGTGCCAGCAGCTTGGGACGCAACAATGAGCAGTTCTTC. This chain uses TRBV7-2 with TRBJ2-1; either TRBD1 or TRBD2 may fit D (5 bases each). V was shortened by 3 bases and J by 5 bases, with 8 bases between the two germline ends. CDR1 is SGHTA and CDR2 is FQGNSA in the germline V gene. The length of the CDR3 is 13 residues.